This T cell receptor beta chain was captured by sequencing in a study of identifying expanded T cells in peripheral blood (dated by TCRdb to between 2018 and 2021). Notes on the research overall: Technical replicates were generated by sequencing separate aliquots of the same genomic DNA pool, and four replicates were compared pairwise.

About this clone: No cognate antigen has been identified for it. The sample holds no much larger clone one base away, and base qualities are not on file.

No immune events such as infections were documented for the healthy donors during the collection period. Blood repertoires from healthy donors were used as a training cohort for calibrating time-dependent variance in a beta-binomial model of differential abundance of T-cell clones. The training cohort was composed of some ten healthy donors, 3 female and 7 male. On average the donors were about 40 years old, and their ages spanned roughly 29 to 70 years. Whole blood from each healthy donor was obtained from a commercial supplier and was collected at three time points roughly 13 days apart. For immunosequencing, genomic DNA was extracted from unsorted whole blood. TCRbeta CDR3 regions were profiled with the immunoSEQ Assay using bias-controlled multiplex PCR amplification of genomic DNA. The authors processed their data as follows. The absolute abundance of each unique TCRbeta CDR3 region was quantified after sequences were collapsed and filtered. Differential abundance was tested with two models: a binomial (Fisher-equivalent) model and a beta-binomial model that adds time-dependent variance fitted from healthy donors. Any clone with fewer than 5 combined templates was excluded, and a clone was called differentially abundant if its Benjamini-Hochberg FDR was below 0.01. Using the form v = (b*log(k)+a)^2, the beta-binomial variance was modeled as a function of the total template count across the two samples. TCRdb obtained this table from immuneACCESS and retained in-frame rearrangements with V and J assigned. These tables miss some clones; where compared with another copy, unresolved V genes account for less than half of the shortfall, and the remainder is unexplained. Clone size and the V and J calls come from that table; the DNA yielded D and trimming. The sample table holds about 100,000 clones, of which 80% to 90% were seen once. About a sixth of the sample lies in the top ten.

Paper-wide results and their limitations: Across all healthy donors, variance in clone template counts between roughly two-week samples was found to increase significantly with total template count. The binomial model flagged about 1.2 differentially abundant clones between technical replicates, compared with roughly 17 over about 2 weeks and about 20 over about 4 weeks. It was expected by the authors that biological variance in healthy repertoires might increase further over much longer intervals, such as months to years. Across all healthy-donor time intervals, the beta-binomial model significantly lowered both the number of clones called differentially abundant and the false-positive rate.

Counted from cysteine to phenylalanine, this CDR3 has 15 amino acids. Only the CDR3 DNA is retained, 45 bases long and in frame from the first base. The V end gives up 0 bases and the J end 8 bases, leaving 4 bases in the junction not matched to a gene. Taken from the germline V gene (reference sequence), the CDR1 and CDR2 loops are SGHNT and YYREEE. The TCR originated in a person aged 18 to 75 in good health. The sequenced sample was blood. In this chain, TRBV5-4 is recombined with TRBJ2-1, with 11 central nucleotides matching TRBD1. The DNA sequence reads TGTGCCAGCAGCTTGGCCCGGGGACAGGGGGATGAGCAGTTCTTC. Protein translation: CASSLARGQGDEQFF.